This T cell receptor (beta chain) was found in a study of graft-versus-host responses after intestinal transplantation. Study-level background: Recipients received multivisceral, liver-intestinal, or isolated intestinal transplants. Every one of the recipients received anti-thymocyte globulin induction and afterwards took tacrolimus and steroids for 3 to 4 years. Study observations and caveats: Recipient marrow showed GvH clones, some seen first in ileum or blood. High graft-versus-host to host-versus-graft T cell clonal ratios marked allografts of patients with graft-donor macrochimerism.

Details on this clone: The antigen remains undetermined.

The table came from immunoSEQ multiplex PCR; TCRdb's copy has only in-frame clones and leaves some out. This sample yields about 19,000 clones, of which around 86% are seen a single time; approximately 9% belongs to the top ten. Germline CDR1 is SGDLS and CDR2 is YYNGEE. CDR3 size: 16 residues. V lost 3 bases, J lost 0 bases, and 15 bases lay in between. The V call is TRBV9, the J call TRBJ1-2, with D tentatively TRBD1 (6 bases). The clonotype originates from a human patient who received an intestinal transplant, so some T cells may come from the graft donor. This material consisted of PBMCs, taken 220 to 240 days after intestinal transplant. The CDR3 sequence is CASSESPDRSNYGYTF. CDR3 bases: TGTGCCAGCAGCGAATCTCCGGACAGATCTAACTATGGCTACACCTTC.